This T cell receptor (beta chain) was captured in a study of cytotoxic CD8 clonotypes in ibrutinib-treated CLL. Study in general: For this cohort, patients were some eleven relapsed/refractory and some 15 treatment-naive, while some 18 were IGHV unmutated.

The V end lost 2 bases, the J end lost 6 bases, and 8 bases lay between the germline ends. Germline lookup yields CDR1 SGHNT and CDR2 YENEEA. CDR3 length: 12 amino acids. General study findings and limits: Sampling times differed between sustained-remission and progressing patients. Baseline values of clonality outstripped age-matched healthy donors and followed circulating CD8+ T-cell counts. Public clonotypes (which were uncommon) either contracted or remained stable on treatment.

Clones were read by immunoSEQ multiplex PCR, and TCRdb kept only the in-frame ones, dropping some. The repertoire holds about 120,000 clones, with 50% to 65% as singletons. With regard to this clone: The antigen remains undetermined.

This specimen was PBMCs, taken after 24 months of ibrutinib treatment. This receptor was taken from a human donor with chronic lymphocytic leukemia. This chain joins TRBV11-3 and TRBJ2-7; no definite D call. CDR3 in DNA: TGTGCCAGCAGCTTAAGAGGTGTCGAGCAGTACTTC. It codes for CASSLRGVEQYF.